Listed below are T cell receptor beta chains from one sample, sequenced in a study of T-cell reconstitution after alpha-beta-depleted transplantation in children. TCRdb re-called the PCR reads through MiXCR, storing one row per CDR3 protein. This table holds almost 250,000 distinct CDR3 sequences, roughly 25% found once. Sequenced material: PBMCs, taken before TCRalphabeta/CD19-depleted stem cell transplant. The receptors here all came from a girl aged 2-9 years with Fanconi anemia, due to receive a stem cell transplant. The CDR3 runs from the conserved cysteine through the conserved F or W. The order of the fields is J gene, V gene, CDR3 length, D gene, clone size, CDR3 DNA, CDR3 protein. A D gene is named only where the DNA matches it firmly. Clone size is given for some rows only: seen once, a few or many times, or a class if the clone is expanded.

TRBJ2-7	TRBV20-1	13	NA	many	TGCAGTGTTTGGACAGGGAGGGGCTACGAGCAGTACTTC	CSVWTGRGYEQYF
TRBJ1-2	TRBV29-1	11	TRBD1	many	TGCAGCGTTGCGACAGGGGAAGGCTACACCTTC	CSVATGEGYTF
TRBJ2-1	TRBV29-1	10	NA	NA	TGCAGCGTTGAACTGACTCACTTGTTCTTC	CSVELTHLFF
TRBJ2-3	TRBV9	11	NA	NA	TGTGCCAGCAGCGCCAGTAATACGCAGTATTTT	CASSASNTQYF
TRBJ2-7	TRBV20-1	15	TRBD2	NA	TGCAGTGCTAGAGATAGCGGGGGGATTCCCTACGAGCAGTACTTC	CSARDSGGIPYEQYF
TRBJ2-3	TRBV29-1	13	NA	many	TGCAGCGTTGGAGGAGGGGGGGCAGATACGCAGTATTTT	CSVGGGGADTQYF
TRBJ2-3	TRBV6-5	15	NA	NA	TGTGCCAGCAGTTACCGAAGACAGAGCACAGATACGCAGTATTTT	CASSYRRQSTDTQYF
TRBJ2-1	TRBV27	15	NA	many	TGTGCCAGCAGTCTCGACATGAGCTCCTACAATGAGCAGTTCTTC	CASSLDMSSYNEQFF
TRBJ1-1	TRBV29-1	16	NA	NA	TGCAGCGTGTTCCTACAGGGTAGGGTTCGAGACACTGAAGCTTTCTTT	CSVFLQGRVRDTEAFF
TRBJ1-5	TRBV7-2	15	NA	few	TGTGCCAGCAGTAACAGTGGGTTTAGCAATCAGCCCCAGCATTTT	CASSNSGFSNQPQHF
TRBJ2-1	TRBV6-4	18	TRBD1	many	TGTGCCAGCAGTGTTTGGGGACAGGGGAATGGGCTCTACAATGAGCAGTTCTTC	CASSVWGQGNGLYNEQFF
TRBJ2-2	TRBV29-1	13	TRBD1	few	TGCAGCGTTGATGGACAGGGCGGCGGGGAGCTGTTTTTT	CSVDGQGGGELFF
TRBJ2-7	TRBV18	15	TRBD2	NA	TGTGCCAGCTCACCAGAAGGACTAGGTTTGTACGAGCAGTACTTC	CASSPEGLGLYEQYF
TRBJ2-1	TRBV29-1	12	NA	NA	TGCAGCGTGAGCTTGTTTTCCAATGAGCAGTTCTTC	CSVSLFSNEQFF
TRBJ2-7	TRBV7-3	15	TRBD2	few	TGTGCCAGCAGCCCGTTTAGCGGGAGAGGGTACGAGCAGTACTTC	CASSPFSGRGYEQYF
TRBJ1-1	TRBV5-6	15	NA	many	TGTGCCAGCAGCCCGTTCCCTCCGGGGGAAACTGAAGCTTTCTTT	CASSPFPPGETEAFF
TRBJ2-1	TRBV27	16	TRBD2	many	TGTGCCAGCAGTCCTCTAGCGGGGGGGCCAAACAATGAGCAGTTCTTC	CASSPLAGGPNNEQFF
TRBJ1-1	TRBV7-8	15	NA	few	TGTGCCAGCAGCTCCCCCCCTCCATTAAACACTGAAGCTTTCTTT	CASSSPPPLNTEAFF
TRBJ2-3	TRBV7-9	14	NA	few	TGTGCCAGCAGCTTCCCGACTAGCACAGATACGCAGTATTTT	CASSFPTSTDTQYF
TRBJ1-5	TRBV6-5	15	TRBD1	many	TGTGCCAGCACCGCGACAGGGGGCGGCAATCAGCCCCAGCATTTT	CASTATGGGNQPQHF
TRBJ2-3	TRBV12-3/TRBV12-4	15	TRBD2	once	TGTGCCAGCAGCCCTAGCGGGGGGGCAACAGATGCGCAGTATTTT	CASSPSGGATDAQYF
TRBJ2-3	TRBV2	16	NA	few	TGTGCCAGCAGTGATTGGGGCAGGGATGGAACAGATACGCAGTATTTT	CASSDWGRDGTDTQYF
TRBJ2-4	TRBV27	16	TRBD1	NA	TGTGCCAGCAGTTTATCATCAGGGGGCGGGAAAAACATTCAGTACTTC	CASSLSSGGGKNIQYF
TRBJ2-1	TRBV20-1	14	NA	many	TGCAGTGCTAACCCAGGATTCTCCTACAATGAGCAGTTCTTC	CSANPGFSYNEQFF
TRBJ2-6	TRBV12-3/TRBV12-4	15	NA	many	TGTGCCAGCAGTTTAGACGGGACTGGGGCCAACGTCCTGACTTTC	CASSLDGTGANVLTF
TRBJ2-1	TRBV2	13	NA	NA	TGTGCCAGCAGTGCGGCGGCGTACAATGAGCAGTTCTTC	CASSAAAYNEQFF
TRBJ1-1	TRBV28	14	NA	NA	TGTGCCAGCAGTTTGATACAGCATAACACTGAAGCTTTCTTT	CASSLIQHNTEAFF
TRBJ2-3	TRBV25-1	15	TRBD2	NA	TGTGCCAGCAGTGTGGCTAGCGGGAACCCAGATACGCAGTATTTT	CASSVASGNPDTQYF
TRBJ2-3	TRBV12-3/TRBV12-4	15	NA	many	TGTGCCAGCAGCCCAGATTTAGAGAGAACAGATACGCAGTATTTT	CASSPDLERTDTQYF
TRBJ1-2	TRBV29-1	11	NA	many	TGCAGCGTTGGAGGACCACGAGGCTACACCTTC	CSVGGPRGYTF
TRBJ2-1	TRBV28	15	NA	many	TGTGCCAGCAGTTTGGTGAGGGAAGGAGACAATGAGCAGTTCTTC	CASSLVREGDNEQFF
TRBJ2-7	TRBV4-2	13	NA	NA	TGTGCCAGCAGCTTCTCCAGGGGTCTCGAGCAGTACTTC	CASSFSRGLEQYF
TRBJ2-1	TRBV20-1	12	NA	NA	TGCAGTGCAGGGGGGATCTACAATGAGCAGTTCTTC	CSAGGIYNEQFF
TRBJ2-3	TRBV12-3/TRBV12-4	16	NA	NA	TGTGCCAGCAGTAGTAATCCCAGTAGGCGTTCAGATACGCAGTATTTT	CASSSNPSRRSDTQYF
TRBJ2-5	TRBV11-2	18	TRBD2	NA	TGTGCCAGCAGCTTAGACGGGGGGGCCATGATGGTACGGGGGACCCAGTACTTC	CASSLDGGAMMVRGTQYF
TRBJ2-7	TRBV29-1	15	TRBD1	many	TGCAGCGTTACGGGGGGACAGGGCAGCTCCTACGAGCAGTACTTC	CSVTGGQGSSYEQYF
TRBJ2-5	TRBV7-9	12	NA	many	TGTGCCAGCAGCCCGCACAAAGAGACCCAGTACTTC	CASSPHKETQYF
TRBJ2-3	TRBV28	14	TRBD1	NA	TGTGCCAGCAGTTTATTGGACAGGGGAGATACGCAGTATTTT	CASSLLDRGDTQYF
TRBJ2-1	TRBV4-2	13	NA	NA	TGTGCCAGCAGCCTTTCTCCCTCGCCCGAGCAGTTCTTC	CASSLSPSPEQFF
TRBJ1-6	TRBV20-1	13	NA	many	TGCAGTGATTCAGGGCTGGGAAATTCACCCCTCCACTTT	CSDSGLGNSPLHF
TRBJ1-2	TRBV29-1	12	NA	NA	TGCAGCGTTGTGGGAACAGGGAGTGGCTACACCTTC	CSVVGTGSGYTF
TRBJ2-2	TRBV12-3/TRBV12-4	14	TRBD2	NA	TGTGCCAGCAGTCAGGGACTAGTGACCGGGGAGCTGTTTTTT	CASSQGLVTGELFF
TRBJ2-1	TRBV20-1	11	NA	many	TGCAGTGCCATACCCTACAATGAGCAGTTCTTC	CSAIPYNEQFF
TRBJ2-1	TRBV24-1	17	TRBD2	NA	TGTGCCACCAGTGATCAGCGGCTAGCGGGGGTACACAATGAGCAGTTCTTC	CATSDQRLAGVHNEQFF
TRBJ1-5	TRBV12-3/TRBV12-4	15	NA	many	TGTGCCAGCAGTTTATCCAGGTCCCAAGGGGGTCCCCAGCATTTT	CASSLSRSQGGPQHF
TRBJ2-3	TRBV20-1	11	NA	NA	TGCAGTGCTAGAGCCGGGGATACGCAGTATTTT	CSARAGDTQYF
TRBJ2-7	TRBV4-2	17	TRBD1	NA	TGTGCCAGCAGCCAAGCCCAAAAGAGACAGGGTCCCCACGAGCAGTACTTC	CASSQAQKRQGPHEQYF
TRBJ2-3	TRBV12-3/TRBV12-4	11	NA	many	TGTGCCAGCAGAGAGGGAGCTACGCAGTATTTT	CASREGATQYF
TRBJ2-1	TRBV6-5	15	NA	few	TGTGCCAGCACTTCGACGGGCCTCTCCTACAATGAGCAGTTCTTC	CASTSTGLSYNEQFF
TRBJ2-1	TRBV29-1	13	NA	many	TGCAGCGTTGCGGCAGGGTTGTACAATGAGCAGTTCTTC	CSVAAGLYNEQFF
TRBJ1-4	TRBV10-3	16	TRBD1	few	TGTGCCATCAGTGAGTTCCCCGGGACAGGAAGTGAAAAACTGTTTTTT	CAISEFPGTGSEKLFF
TRBJ2-7	TRBV12-3/TRBV12-4	12	NA	many	TGTGCCAGCAGTCCCGTTTCCTACGAGCAGTACTTC	CASSPVSYEQYF
TRBJ2-7	TRBV6-5	14	NA	many	TGTGCCAGCAGTTACAGTGGGAGCTCCTACGAGCAGTACTTC	CASSYSGSSYEQYF
TRBJ2-1	TRBV12-3/TRBV12-4	13	NA	many	TGTGCCAGCAGCTTTAGCTCCTACAATGAGCAGTTCTTC	CASSFSSYNEQFF
TRBJ2-7	TRBV29-1	14	TRBD1	many	TGCAGCGTTGAACTGACAGGGGGGCCGTACGAGCAGTACTTC	CSVELTGGPYEQYF